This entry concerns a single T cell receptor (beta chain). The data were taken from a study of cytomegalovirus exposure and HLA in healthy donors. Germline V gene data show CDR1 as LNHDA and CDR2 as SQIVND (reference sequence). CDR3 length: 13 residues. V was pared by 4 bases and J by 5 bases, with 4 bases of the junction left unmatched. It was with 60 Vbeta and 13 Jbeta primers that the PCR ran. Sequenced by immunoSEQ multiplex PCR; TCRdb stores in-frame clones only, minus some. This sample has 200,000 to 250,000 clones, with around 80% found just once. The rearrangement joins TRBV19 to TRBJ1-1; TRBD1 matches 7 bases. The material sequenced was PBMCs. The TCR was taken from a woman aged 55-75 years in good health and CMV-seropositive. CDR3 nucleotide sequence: TGTGCCAGTAGTACAGTGGACAGGACTGAAGCTTTCTTT. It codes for CASSTVDRTEAFF.